The next 28 T cell receptor beta chains were all read from a single sample in a study of Ad26.COV2.S vaccination and SARS-CoV-2 variants. Method: immunoSEQ multiplex PCR; TCRdb's copy keeps in-frame clones and lacks some. The sample holds about 350,000 clones; 85% to 90% are singletons and the top ten take roughly 5%. The treatment was: some 20 received Ad26.COV2.S at low or high dose, single or two shots; roughly five received placebo; per-sample allocation not given. Day 63 following the first vaccine or placebo injection was when the samples were taken. The source was peripheral blood, collected in a trial of Ad26.COV2.S vaccine versus placebo. All receptors derive from a person aged 18-60 years who received the Ad26.COV2.S COVID-19 vaccine or a placebo.

The chain links TRBV6-5 to TRBJ2-2; D perhaps matches TRBD1 (6 bases). The germline CDR1 and CDR2 sequences are MNHEY and SVGAGI. V lost 4 bases, J lost 1 base, and 10 bases lay in between. The CDR3 is made up of 15 amino acids. DNA of the CDR3: TGTGCCAGCAGTTGGCAGGGGAGGAACACCGGGGAGCTGTTTTTT. Encoded protein: CASSWQGRNTGELFF.

The chain uses TRBV12-3 or TRBV12-4 and TRBJ2-2; 7 bases line up with TRBD1. The CDR3 has 13 amino acids. V lost 6 bases to trimming and J lost 5 bases; unmatched junction nucleotides: 3. In DNA form, the CDR3 reads TGTGCCAGCAGAAGACAGGGTACCGGGGAGCTGTTTTTT. Protein: CASRRQGTGELFF.

This clone was seen more than once but under ten times. The chain combines TRBV7-3 with TRBJ2-1, with 11 bases aligning to TRBD2. Germline CDR1 and CDR2: SGHTA and FQGTGA. The CDR3 has 17 residues. The junction had 5 bases not matched to a gene; V was cut back by 0 bases and J by 4 bases. CDR3 coding DNA: TGTGCCAGCAGCTTAACCCCCGGGACTAGCGGATACAATGAGCAGTTCTTC. Its translation is CASSLTPGTSGYNEQFF.

This chain uses TRBV7-8 with TRBJ2-4, with 16 bases identical to TRBD2. The CDR3 has 18 residues. The V segment lost 5 bases and the J segment 3 bases; nucleotides outside the gene matches: 7. Germline lookup yields CDR1 SGHVS and CDR2 FQNEAQ. The CDR3 region is CASSPGLAGGLSKNIQYF. In DNA form, the CDR3 reads TGTGCCAGCAGCCCGGGACTAGCGGGGGGGCTGAGCAAAAACATTCAGTACTTC. The full variable domain, rest sourced from reference TRBV7-8 and TRBJ2-4, is GAGVSQSPRYKVAKRGQDVALRCDPISGHVSLFWYQQALGQGPEFLTYFQNEAQLDKSGLPSDRFFAERPEGSVSTLKIQRTQQEDSAVYLCASSPGLAGGLSKNIQYFGAGTRLSVL.

The CDR3 nucleotides are TGCGCCAGCAGCCGATTGACAGGGTGGGACGAGCAGTACTTC. Amino acid sequence: CASSRLTGWDEQYF. V gene TRBV5-1 combines with J gene TRBJ2-7; 7 bases line up with TRBD1. The trim removed 4 bases at V and 5 bases at J, leaving 9 bases unmatched. This CDR3 contains 14 residues. Germline assignment: CDR1 SGHRS and CDR2 YFSETQ.

A single count supports this clone. V usage is TRBV6-2 or TRBV6-3 and J usage is TRBJ1-1; no clear D. This CDR3 is built from 17 residues. CDR1 and CDR2 (germline): MNHEY, SVGEGT. V lost 3 bases to trimming and J lost 6 bases, with 23 bases between them. The CDR3 DNA follows: TGTGCCAGCAGTTATCCTCCGGGGAGTAGAATTCAAGCTGAAGCTTTCTTT. This codes for CASSYPPGSRIQAEAFF.

This clone was observed at least ten times. The CDR3 nucleotides read TGTGCCAGCACCGGGACAGGGATATTTAGCCAGCCATCCTACGAGCAGTACTTC. Translating it yields CASTGTGIFSQPSYEQYF. The chain employs TRBV28 and TRBJ2-7, with 9 bases fitting TRBD1. Trimming removed 7 bases from V and 1 base from J; junction bases left unmatched: 17. Germline CDR1 MDHEN, CDR2 SYDVKM. The CDR3 runs 18 residues.

The rearrangement uses TRBV29-1 and TRBJ2-3, with 9 bases that match TRBD2. The trim removed 2 bases at V and 1 base at J, leaving 13 bases unmatched. This CDR3 spans 18 amino acids. Germline V lookup: CDR1 SQVTM, CDR2 ANQGSEA. The CDR3 sequence: CSVEPPSGDSGGTDTQYF. The DNA for the CDR3 is TGCAGCGTTGAACCCCCTAGCGGGGACAGTGGAGGCACAGATACGCAGTATTTT.

The chain has TRBV19 and TRBJ2-7, with D perhaps being TRBD1 or TRBD2 (5 bases each). This CDR3 region has 14 residues. V lost 6 bases to trimming and J lost 3 bases, with 15 bases between them. Germline V gene lookup returns CDR1 LNHDA and CDR2 SQIVND (reference sequence). The CDR3 DNA follows: TGTGCCAGTAGGGATCGGGGACCGCTCTACGAGCAGTACTTC. The encoded protein is CASRDRGPLYEQYF.

The chain is built from TRBV6-2 or TRBV6-3 and TRBJ2-7, with D tentatively TRBD1 or TRBD2 (5 bases each). Germline V gene lookup returns CDR1 MNHEY and CDR2 SVGEGT. Trimming stripped 5 bases from V and 3 bases from J, with 17 bases between. The CDR3 covers 15 residues. DNA for the CDR3: TGTGCCAGCAGTCAGGGACCTCGACCCTACTACGAGCAGTACTTC. This sequence encodes CASSQGPRPYYEQYF.

The rearrangement joins TRBV29-1 to TRBJ1-1, with 11 bases fitting TRBD1. Per germline, CDR1 SQVTM and CDR2 ANQGSEA. J gave up 1 base and V 4 bases, and 2 bases lay outside the gene matches. This CDR3 is 14 amino acids long. CDR3 in DNA: TGCAGCGTTGGGGACAGGGGGTCGAACACTGAAGCTTTCTTT. Translating it yields CSVGDRGSNTEAFF. Together with reference TRBV29-1 and TRBJ1-1, the CDR3 gives the full variable domain: SAVISQKPSRDICQRGTSLTIQCQVDSQVTMMFWYRQQPGQSLTLIATANQGSEATYESGFVIDKFPISRPNLTFSTLTVSNMSPEDSSIYLCSVGDRGSNTEAFFGQGTRLTVV.

The V and J genes are TRBV4-2 and TRBJ1-2; no definite D call. The V gene's germline CDR1 is LGHNA and CDR2 YNFKEQ. The CDR3 has 13 residues. The V end lost 1 base, the J end lost 5 bases, and 8 bases lay between the germline ends. CDR3 coding DNA: TGTGCCAGCAGCCAAGGGCAGTTGTATGGCTACACCTTC. Amino acids: CASSQGQLYGYTF.

In DNA form, the CDR3 reads TGCGCCAGCAGCTTGGGTGAAGGAGGGCGTGGGGCCAACGTCCTGACTTTC. This translates into CASSLGEGGRGANVLTF. The V and J genes are TRBV5-1 and TRBJ2-6; D possibly corresponds to TRBD2 (6 bases). The V end lost 0 bases, the J end lost 3 bases, and 13 bases lay between the germline ends. The CDR3 loop spans 17 amino acids. The germline V gene encodes CDR1 SGHRS and CDR2 YFSETQ.

The gene calls are TRBV24-1 and TRBJ2-1; D might be TRBD2 (5 bases). Germline CDR1 and CDR2: KGHDR and SFDVKD. V was pared by 7 bases and J by 5 bases, with 8 bases between. The CDR3 has 12 residues. CDR3 DNA sequence: TGTGCCACCAGGGACGGGAACAATGAGCAGTTCTTC. This encodes CATRDGNNEQFF.

The gene calls are TRBV27 and TRBJ2-2, with a possible D match to TRBD2 (6 bases). The germline V and J ends were trimmed by 3 bases and 7 bases, with 15 bases remaining between them. Germline V gives CDR1 MNHEY, CDR2 SMNVEV (reference sequence). CDR3 length: 15 amino acids. The CDR3 DNA follows: TGTGCCAGCAGTTTTAATAGCGGAAGGATCGGGGAGCTGTTTTTT. Protein: CASSFNSGRIGELFF.

Here the CDR3 DNA reads TGTGCCAGCCCCAAAAGCGCTAATTCCGCAACTAATGAAAAACTGTTTTTT. Protein: CASPKSANSATNEKLFF. This sequence joins TRBV2 and TRBJ1-4; D is undetermined. The ends were cut back, 8 bases at V and 0 bases at J, with 19 bases in the middle. The CDR3 is 17 residues long. From germline, CDR1 is SNHLY and CDR2 FYNNEI.

The gene calls are TRBV5-1 and TRBJ2-1; 9 bases agree with TRBD1. V was clipped by 2 bases and J by 6 bases; unmatched bases: 6. This CDR3 spans 15 amino acids. Germline loops: CDR1 SGHRS, CDR2 YFSETQ. The CDR3 DNA reads TGCGCCAGCAGCTTCGGGGACAGGGTGATCAATGAGCAGTTCTTC. Translation: CASSFGDRVINEQFF.

The chain is built from TRBV4-1 and TRBJ1-1; 7 bases agree with TRBD1. Germline lookup yields CDR1 MGHRA and CDR2 YSYEKL. V was clipped by 0 bases and J by 5 bases; unmatched bases: 9. The length of the CDR3 is 16 residues. CDR3 amino acids: CASSQDARQGWTEAFF. In DNA, the CDR3 is TGCGCCAGCAGCCAAGATGCTCGACAGGGCTGGACTGAAGCTTTCTTT.

The V and J genes are TRBV2 and TRBJ1-4; D might be TRBD1 (6 bases). The germline V and J ends were trimmed by 4 bases and 7 bases, with 13 bases remaining between them. The V gene's germline CDR1 is SNHLY and CDR2 FYNNEI. This CDR3 is 14 amino acids long. The DNA of the CDR3 is TGTGCCAGCAGTGGTATGGGCAGGGGTGAAAAACTGTTTTTT. As protein: CASSGMGRGEKLFF.

This clone appeared once. The rearrangement joins TRBV5-1 to TRBJ2-3, with D unclear. Germline CDR1 is SGHRS and CDR2 is YFSETQ. The ends were cut back, 0 bases at V and 6 bases at J, with 17 bases in the middle. The CDR3 has 16 residues. The DNA of the CDR3 is TGCGCCAGCAGCTTGGACGGCGTCGGAAGTAGGGATACGCAGTATTTT. It codes for CASSLDGVGSRDTQYF.

The chain joins TRBV13 to TRBJ2-1; D is tentatively TRBD1 or TRBD2 (5 bases each). The germline CDR1 and CDR2 sequences are PRHDT and FYEKMQ (reference sequence). The CDR3 totals 14 residues. The ends were cut back, 3 bases at V and 7 bases at J, with 13 bases in the middle. CDR3 amino acids: CASSLGQGDNEQFF. CDR3 bases: TGTGCCAGCAGCTTGGGGCAGGGAGATAATGAGCAGTTCTTC.

This chain joins TRBV2 and TRBJ2-5; TRBD1 agrees at 7 bases. Germline CDR1 and CDR2: SNHLY and FYNNEI. The CDR3 has 13 amino acids. Unmatched junction bases numbered 2, after V lost 2 bases and J lost 5 bases. The CDR3 nucleotides are TGTGCCAGCAGTGAAAACAGGGGCGAGACCCAGTACTTC. It encodes CASSENRGETQYF.

This clone was counted ten times or more. The J gene is TRBJ1-3, the V gene TRBV7-6, with D unclear. Germline V gene sequence: CDR1 SGHVS, CDR2 FNYEAQ. The CDR3 is 15 amino acids. V lost 6 bases and J lost 0, with 12 bases in between. The CDR3 is CASSLDPSSGNTIYF. CDR3 nucleotide sequence: TGTGCCAGCAGTCTAGACCCAAGCTCTGGAAACACCATATATTTT. The full variable domain, with the rest looked up from reference TRBV7-6 and TRBJ1-3, is GAGVSQSPRYKVTKRGQDVALRCDPISGHVSLYWYRQALGQGPEFLTYFNYEAQQDKSGLPNDRFSAERPEGSISTLTIQRTEQRDSAMYRCASSLDPSSGNTIYFGEGSWLTVV.

This chain uses TRBV3-1 (or the pseudogene TRBV3-2) with TRBJ1-2; 7 nucleotides match TRBD1. The CDR3 is made up of 14 amino acids. V shed 3 bases, J shed 8 bases, and the junction held 9 bases outside the gene matches. CDR1 LGHDT and CDR2 YNNKEL come from the germline V gene (reference sequence). The CDR3 sequence is CASSQAEGGWGYTF. In DNA, the CDR3 is TGTGCCAGCAGCCAGGCGGAAGGGGGCTGGGGCTACACCTTC.

The chain uses TRBV18 and TRBJ2-7; no clear D. V shed 5 bases and J shed 1 base, with 9 bases lying between them. In germline, CDR1 is KGHSH, CDR2 LQKENI. The CDR3 length is 13 residues. The CDR3 here is CASSDLTSYEQYF. The CDR3 coding sequence is TGTGCCAGCTCAGATCTAACATCCTACGAGCAGTACTTC.

This clone has more than one count but fewer than ten. V is TRBV2 and J is TRBJ2-2; D remains unclear. Trimming pared 8 bases from V and 3 bases from J, leaving 10 bases between. The CDR3 extends over 13 amino acids. Germline-derived CDR1 and CDR2 are SNHLY and FYNNEI. The CDR3 loop reads CASGATYTGELFF. CDR3 DNA: TGTGCCAGCGGCGCGACCTACACCGGGGAGCTGTTTTTT.

V is TRBV27 and J is TRBJ1-6, with TRBD1 matching 7 bases. This CDR3 spans 19 amino acids. Germline V gene data show CDR1 as MNHEY and CDR2 as SMNVEV (reference sequence). V dropped 0 bases and J dropped 5; count of bases not matched to a gene: 13. The CDR3 coding sequence is TGTGCCAGCAGTTTATCGGGGCCAAGACAGGGTGAGGATAATTCACCCCTCCACTTT. Protein: CASSLSGPRQGEDNSPLHF.

The chain couples TRBV9 to TRBJ1-2; possible D gene TRBD1, 5 bases. The CDR3 is made up of 16 amino acids. Per germline, CDR1 SGDLS and CDR2 YYNGEE. Trimming stripped 0 bases from V and 6 bases from J, with 18 bases between. DNA of the CDR3: TGTGCCAGCAGCGTAGGCAGAATGGGAGGGGACCATGGCTACACCTTC. This translates into CASSVGRMGGDHGYTF.